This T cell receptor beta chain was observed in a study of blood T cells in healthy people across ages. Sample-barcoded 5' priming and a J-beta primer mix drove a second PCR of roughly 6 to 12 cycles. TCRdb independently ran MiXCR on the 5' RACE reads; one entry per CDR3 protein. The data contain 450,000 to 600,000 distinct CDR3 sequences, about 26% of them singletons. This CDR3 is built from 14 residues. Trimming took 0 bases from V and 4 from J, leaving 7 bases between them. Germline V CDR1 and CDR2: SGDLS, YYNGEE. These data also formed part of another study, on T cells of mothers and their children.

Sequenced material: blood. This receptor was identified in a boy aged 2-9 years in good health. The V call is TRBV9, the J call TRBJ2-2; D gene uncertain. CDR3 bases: TGTGCCAGCAGCGTAGGAGGCAGCACCGGGGAGCTGTTTTTT. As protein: CASSVGGSTGELFF.